The text below deals with one T cell receptor beta chain. The target antigen is unknown. There are 15 residues in the CDR3. The V gene's germline CDR1 is DFQATT and CDR2 SNEGSKA (reference sequence). A 5'RACE template switching approach incorporating UMIs was used to make TCR beta cDNA. TCRdb re-called the 5' RACE reads and gives one entry per CDR3 protein, without DNA. The listing records 400,000 to 500,000 distinct CDR3 sequences. This sample was taken from a study of T cells expressing NK-cell markers. Study-level background: The authors derived TCR beta repertoires from sorted CD3+CD56+NKG2C+, CD3+CD56+NKG2C- and CD3+CD56-NKG2C+ T cells.

Overall study findings and caveats: Dominance of the CD3+CD56-NKG2C+ fraction by these clonotypes also held in several donors.

The specimen sequenced was blood T cells: a sorted CD56 or NKG2C T cell subset, CD4+ or CD8+ T cells, or bulk PBMC T cells (not recorded which). This sequence was found in a woman between 18 and 75 years old in good health. V is TRBV20-1 and J is TRBJ2-5; the TCRdb D gene call, TRBD2, has no DNA to confirm it. CDR3: CSARDLTKGRETQYF.